The 10 T cell receptor beta chains below come from one sample, sequenced in a study of T cell responses to AZD1222 COVID-19 vaccine. Method: immunoSEQ multiplex PCR; TCRdb's copy keeps in-frame clones and lacks some. The profile shows some 99,000 clones, around nine tenths of them singletons. Here the sequenced sample was peripheral blood, taken on day 0 of AZD1222 vaccination. The receptors here all came from an adult in good health.

This sequence joins TRBV19 and TRBJ2-2; TRBD2 agrees at 8 bases. Trimming removed 3 bases from V and 0 bases from J; junction bases left unmatched: 3. Germline V gene lookup returns CDR1 LNHDA and CDR2 SQIVND (reference sequence). The CDR3 spans 16 residues. The CDR3 loop is CASSMRAGANTGELFF. The CDR3 region has the DNA TGTGCCAGTAGTATGAGAGCGGGGGCGAACACCGGGGAGCTGTTTTTT. The full variable domain, with the rest looked up from reference TRBV19 and TRBJ2-2, is DGGITQSPKYLFRKEGQNVTLSCEQNLNHDAMYWYRQDPGQGLRLIYYSQIVNDFQKGDIAEGYSVSREKKESFPLTVTSAQKNPTAFYLCASSMRAGANTGELFFGEGSRLTVL.

The genes are TRBV5-8 and TRBJ2-7; unclear D gene. Germline-derived CDR1 and CDR2 are SGHTS and YDEGEE. Trimming removed 4 bases at V and 3 bases at J, with 14 bases between. The length of the CDR3 is 14 residues. Here the CDR3 reads CASSHRPALYEQYV. The CDR3 DNA reads TGTGCCAGCAGCCATCGACCCGCTCTCTACGAGCAGTACGTC.

This chain connects TRBV18 to TRBJ1-4; D gene unclear. V was trimmed by 1 base and J by 8 bases, leaving 8 bases between them. In germline, CDR1 is KGHSH, CDR2 LQKENI. This CDR3 has 13 residues. The CDR3 DNA reads as TGTGCCAGCTCACCACAGGGAAGGGAAAAACTGTTTTTT. The encoded protein is CASSPQGREKLFF.

CDR3 in DNA: TGTGCCAGCACCCGGGGGCAGGGGATCTATGGCTACACCTTC. Encoded protein: CASTRGQGIYGYTF. This chain joins TRBV6-6 and TRBJ1-2; tentatively, D is TRBD1 (6 bases). The V end lost 7 bases, the J end lost 4 bases, and 16 bases lay between the germline ends. The CDR3 totals 14 residues. The V gene's germline CDR1 is MNHNY and CDR2 SVGAGI (reference sequence).

The J gene is TRBJ2-7, the V gene TRBV6-5, with 7 bases that match TRBD2. The CDR3 extends over 14 amino acids. Germline trimming cut 0 bases from V and 7 bases from J; bases unmatched to any gene: 6. The germline gives CDR1 MNHEY, CDR2 SVGAGI. The CDR3 protein is CASSYSSGGREQYF. In DNA, the CDR3 is TGTGCCAGCAGTTACTCCTCTGGCGGGAGAGAGCAGTACTTC.

The chain joins TRBV7-2 to TRBJ2-7; no clear D. Germline CDR1 reads SGHTA; CDR2 reads FQGNSA. Trimming left V 2 bases short and J 2 bases short, with 10 bases between. This CDR3 contains 14 residues. CDR3 sequence (DNA): TGTGCCAGCAGCTTAAACCCCGGTACCTACGAGCAGTACTTC. It is translated as CASSLNPGTYEQYF.

This sequence joins TRBV27 and TRBJ2-1; D might be TRBD1 (6 bases). This CDR3 has 17 residues. Trimming stripped 6 bases from V and 9 bases from J, with 27 bases between. Germline lookup yields CDR1 MNHEY and CDR2 SMNVEV (reference sequence). In DNA form, the CDR3 reads TGTGCCAGCAGGTCCGCCGTAGGGGGTTCCTTCCTCGGTGAGCAGTTCTTC. Encoded protein: CASRSAVGGSFLGEQFF.

The gene calls are TRBV5-4 and TRBJ2-3, with D possibly matching TRBD1 (6 bases). Deletions cut 3 bases from V and 4 bases from J, with 12 bases between. There are 14 residues in the CDR3. Looked up from germline, CDR1 is SGHNT and CDR2 is YYREEE (reference sequence). Written as DNA, the CDR3 is TGTGCCAGCAGCTCGGGCCCAGGGGCAGATACGCAGTATTTT. It is translated as CASSSGPGADTQYF.

The V call is TRBV3-1 (or the pseudogene TRBV3-2), the J call TRBJ1-5; TRBD1 matches 9 bases. The CDR3 consists of 13 residues. V shed 5 bases, J shed 6 bases, and the junction held 2 bases outside the gene matches. From germline, CDR1 is LGHDT and CDR2 YNNKEL (reference sequence). The DNA of the CDR3 is TGTGCCAGCAGCGGACAGGGGTTTCAGCCCCAGCATTTT. Its translation is CASSGQGFQPQHF.

This rearrangement joins TRBV29-1 to TRBJ1-6; no firm D call. Germline V CDR1 and CDR2: SQVTM, ANQGSEA. V was pared by 4 bases and J by 5 bases, with 9 bases between. This CDR3 region has 13 residues. For the CDR3, the DNA is TGCAGCGTTGCCGCTGGGAATAATTCACCCCTCCACTTT. Encoded protein: CSVAAGNNSPLHF.